A single sample gave rise to the 12 T cell receptor beta chains below, sequenced in a study of blood T cell repertoires in COVID-19. Sequencing used immunoSEQ multiplex PCR; TCRdb keeps in-frame clones, though not all of them. The sample has 68,000 or so clones, about 86% seen once. Sequencing was performed on peripheral blood. These receptor sequences come from a man aged 50-60 years with acute or convalescent COVID-19.

The chain couples TRBV4-1 to TRBJ2-7; maybe TRBD2 (6 bases). The V and J ends lost 1 base and 0 bases respectively, with 16 bases between them. Germline V gene sequence: CDR1 MGHRA, CDR2 YSYEKL. CDR3 length: 17 amino acids. The CDR3 spells CASSQVIGGASSYEQYF. CDR3 coding DNA: TGCGCCAGCAGCCAAGTTATCGGCGGGGCAAGCTCCTACGAGCAGTACTTC.

The chain links TRBV10-2 to TRBJ1-1; perhaps TRBD1 as D (5 bases). The ends were cut back, 2 bases at V and 4 bases at J, with 11 bases in the middle. The CDR3 is 14 amino acids. Germline values: CDR1 WSHSY, CDR2 SAAADI. CDR3 DNA sequence: TGCGCCAGCAGTGAGCAGGGCGGGGGCACTGAAGCTTTCTTT. This codes for CASSEQGGGTEAFF.

The chain employs TRBV2 and TRBJ2-2; a possible D gene is TRBD1 (5 bases). Germline CDR1 is SNHLY and CDR2 is FYNNEI. The CDR3 has 15 amino acids. The V end lost 6 bases, the J end lost 4 bases, and 15 bases lay between the germline ends. CDR3 nucleotides: TGTGCCAGCAGAGGAGACAGCCAGCCCACCGGGGAGCTGTTTTTT. It specifies CASRGDSQPTGELFF. The full variable domain, completed using reference TRBV2 and TRBJ2-2, is EPEVTQTPSHQVTQMGQEVILRCVPISNHLYFYWYRQILGQKVEFLVSFYNNEISEKSEIFDDQFSVERPDGSNFTLKIRSTKLEDSAMYFCASRGDSQPTGELFFGEGSRLTVL.

Only one count was recorded for this clone. The chain employs TRBV29-1 and TRBJ2-1; weak D call: TRBD2 (6 bases). Germline V gene sequence: CDR1 SQVTM, CDR2 ANQGSEA. The length of the CDR3 is 14 residues. The V end was cut by 5 bases, the J end by 0 bases, with 11 bases between. CDR3 DNA sequence: TGCAGCGTTCTCGCGGGAAGCTCCTACAATGAGCAGTTCTTC. It yields the protein CSVLAGSSYNEQFF.

The rearrangement links TRBV5-1 to TRBJ1-1; no definite D call. Trimming cost V 0 bases and J 0 bases, with 12 bases left between them. Germline CDR1 and CDR2: SGHRS and YFSETQ. The length of the CDR3 is 16 residues. The CDR3 sequence: CASSLGRGGMNTEAFF. The DNA for the CDR3 is TGCGCCAGCAGCTTGGGACGGGGTGGGATGAACACTGAAGCTTTCTTT. The full variable domain, in which reference TRBV5-1 and TRBJ1-1 provide the parts outside the CDR3, is KAGVTQTPRYLIKTRGQQVTLSCSPISGHRSVSWYQQTPGQGLQFLFEYFSETQRNKGNFPGRFSGRQFSNSRSEMNVSTLELGDSALYLCASSLGRGGMNTEAFFGQGTRLTVV.

The V gene is TRBV14, the J gene TRBJ2-7, with TRBD2 identical over 14 bases. The CDR3 has 14 amino acids. Germline V gene lookup returns CDR1 SGHDN and CDR2 FVKESK. Trimming took 6 bases from V and 4 from J; bases not matched to a gene: 2. CDR3 in amino acids: CASRGLAGDYEQYF. CDR3 bases: TGTGCCAGCAGGGGACTAGCGGGAGATTACGAGCAGTACTTC.

This chain links TRBV6-1 with TRBJ1-3; 9 bases are a match to TRBD1. The CDR3 extends over 16 amino acids. Germline-derived CDR1 and CDR2 are MNHNS and SASEGT. V lost 2 bases, J lost 3 bases, and 5 bases stayed unmatched. The CDR3 DNA reads as TGTGCCAGCAGTGAACGAAGGACAGGGGTTGGAAACACCATATATTTT. Translated, it gives CASSERRTGVGNTIYF.

The chain recombines TRBV9 with TRBJ2-2, with TRBD1 matching 10 bases. CDR3 size: 16 residues. Trimming cost V 0 bases and J 4 bases; bases outside gene matches: 3. CDR1 is SGDLS and CDR2 is YYNGEE in the germline V gene. CDR3 DNA: TGTGCCAGCAGCGTAGAAGACAGGGGGCTCACCGGGGAGCTGTTTTTT. As protein: CASSVEDRGLTGELFF.

This clone was observed a handful of times. J is TRBJ1-2 and V is TRBV6-5; possible D gene TRBD1, 5 bases. CDR3 length: 13 amino acids. V lost 2 bases to trimming and J lost 2 bases, with 6 bases between them. In germline, CDR1 is MNHEY, CDR2 SVGAGI. The CDR3 loop reads CASSYDSNYGYTF. CDR3 nucleotides: TGTGCCAGCAGTTACGACAGCAACTATGGCTACACCTTC.

The chain couples TRBV27 to TRBJ1-4; 9 bases are a match to TRBD1. Germline V lookup: CDR1 MNHEY, CDR2 SMNVEV (reference sequence). V lost 5 bases to trimming and J lost 0 bases; unmatched junction nucleotides: 10. The CDR3 runs to 18 residues. The CDR3 protein is CASSPVWDRAATNEKLFF. For the CDR3, the DNA is TGTGCCAGCAGTCCGGTATGGGACAGGGCCGCAACTAATGAAAAACTGTTTTTT.

The gene calls are TRBV4-1 and TRBJ1-4; 11 bases line up with TRBD1. Per germline, CDR1 MGHRA and CDR2 YSYEKL. The junction had 1 base not matched to a gene; V was cut back by 0 bases and J by 7 bases. This CDR3 region has 15 residues. The DNA for the CDR3 is TGCGCCAGCAGCCAAGAAGGGACAGGGGGTGAAAAACTGTTTTTT. As protein: CASSQEGTGGEKLFF.

The rearrangement uses TRBV9 and TRBJ1-5, with 7 bases aligning to TRBD1. J lost 2 bases, V lost 0 bases, and 5 bases had no gene match. This CDR3 comprises 16 residues. The V gene's germline CDR1 is SGDLS and CDR2 YYNGEE. The CDR3, as DNA: TGTGCCAGCAGCGTAGGAGGGGGCAGAGGCAATCAGCCCCAGCATTTT. Protein: CASSVGGGRGNQPQHF.